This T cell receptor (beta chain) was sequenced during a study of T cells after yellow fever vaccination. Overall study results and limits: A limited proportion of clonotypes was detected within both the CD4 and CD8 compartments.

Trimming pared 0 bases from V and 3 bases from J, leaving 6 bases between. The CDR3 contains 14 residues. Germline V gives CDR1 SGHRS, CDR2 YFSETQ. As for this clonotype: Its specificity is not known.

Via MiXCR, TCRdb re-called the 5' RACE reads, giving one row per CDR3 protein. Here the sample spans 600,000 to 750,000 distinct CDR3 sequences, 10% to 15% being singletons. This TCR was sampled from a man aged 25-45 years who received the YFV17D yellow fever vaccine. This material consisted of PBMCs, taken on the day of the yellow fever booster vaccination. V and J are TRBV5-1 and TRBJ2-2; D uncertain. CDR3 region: CASSLGPDTGELFF. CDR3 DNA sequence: TGCGCCAGCAGCTTGGGCCCGGACACCGGGGAGCTGTTTTTT.